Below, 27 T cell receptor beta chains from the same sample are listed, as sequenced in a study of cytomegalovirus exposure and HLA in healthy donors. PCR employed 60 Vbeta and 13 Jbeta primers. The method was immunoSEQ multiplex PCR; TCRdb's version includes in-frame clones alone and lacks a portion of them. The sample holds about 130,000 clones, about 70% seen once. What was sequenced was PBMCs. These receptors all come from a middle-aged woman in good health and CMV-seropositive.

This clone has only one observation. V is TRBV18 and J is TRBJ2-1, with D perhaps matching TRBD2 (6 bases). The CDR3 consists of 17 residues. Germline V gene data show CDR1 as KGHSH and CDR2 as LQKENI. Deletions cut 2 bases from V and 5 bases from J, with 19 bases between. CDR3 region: CASSPFRAGTSDNEQFF. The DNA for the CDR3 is TGTGCCAGCTCACCATTCCGCGCCGGGACTTCAGACAATGAGCAGTTCTTC.

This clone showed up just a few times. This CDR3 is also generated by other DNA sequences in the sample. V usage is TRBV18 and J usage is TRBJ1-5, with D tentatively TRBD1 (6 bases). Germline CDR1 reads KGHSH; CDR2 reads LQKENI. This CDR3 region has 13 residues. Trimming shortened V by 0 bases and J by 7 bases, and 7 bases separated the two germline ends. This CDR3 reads CASSPPGGQPQHF. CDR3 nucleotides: TGTGCCAGCTCACCACCAGGGGGACAGCCCCAGCATTTT.

As DNA, the CDR3 is TGCGCCAGCAGCTTGAACCGGGGAAACTATGGCTACACCTTC. Its protein is CASSLNRGNYGYTF. The V call is TRBV5-1, the J call TRBJ1-2; D is unclear. Germline V gives CDR1 SGHRS, CDR2 YFSETQ. This CDR3 spans 14 amino acids. Deletions cut 1 base from V and 2 bases from J, with 9 bases between.

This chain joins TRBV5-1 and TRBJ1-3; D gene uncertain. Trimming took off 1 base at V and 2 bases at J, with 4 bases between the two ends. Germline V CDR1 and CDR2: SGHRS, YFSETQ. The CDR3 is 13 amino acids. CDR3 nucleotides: TGCGCCAGCAGCTTGTATGCTGGAAACACCATATATTTT. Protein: CASSLYAGNTIYF.

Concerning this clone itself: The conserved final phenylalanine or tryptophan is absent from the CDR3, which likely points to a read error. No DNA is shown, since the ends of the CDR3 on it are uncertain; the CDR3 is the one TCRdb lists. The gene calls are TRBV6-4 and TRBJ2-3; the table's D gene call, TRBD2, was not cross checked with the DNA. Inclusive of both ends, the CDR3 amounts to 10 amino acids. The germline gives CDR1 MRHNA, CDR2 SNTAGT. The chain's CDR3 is CASRDGLGLR.

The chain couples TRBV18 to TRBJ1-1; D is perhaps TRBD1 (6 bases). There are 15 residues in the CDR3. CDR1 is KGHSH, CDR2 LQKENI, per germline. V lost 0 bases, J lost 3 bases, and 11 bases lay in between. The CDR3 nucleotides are TGTGCCAGCTCACCACCTACCGGGGGGCACACTGAAGCTTTCTTT. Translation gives CASSPPTGGHTEAFF.

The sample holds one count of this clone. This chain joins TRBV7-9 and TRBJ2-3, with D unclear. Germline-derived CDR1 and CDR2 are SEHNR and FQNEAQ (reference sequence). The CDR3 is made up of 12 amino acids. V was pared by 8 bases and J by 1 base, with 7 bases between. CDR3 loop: CASGTGTDTQYF. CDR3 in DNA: TGTGCCAGCGGCACCGGCACAGATACGCAGTATTTT.

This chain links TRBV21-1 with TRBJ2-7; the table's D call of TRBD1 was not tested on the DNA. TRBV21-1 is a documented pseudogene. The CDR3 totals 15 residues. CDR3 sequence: CASSKGNRSSYEQYF. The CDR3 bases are TGTGCCAGCAGCAAAGGTAACAGATCCTCCTACGAGCAGTACTTC.

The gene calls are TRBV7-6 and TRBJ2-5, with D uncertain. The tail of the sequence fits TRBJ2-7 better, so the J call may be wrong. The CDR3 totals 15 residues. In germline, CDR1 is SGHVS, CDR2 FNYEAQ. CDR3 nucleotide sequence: TGTGCCAGCAGCTTAGCGCCTTCTTCGGTCTACGAGCAGTACTTC. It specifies CASSLAPSSVYEQYF.

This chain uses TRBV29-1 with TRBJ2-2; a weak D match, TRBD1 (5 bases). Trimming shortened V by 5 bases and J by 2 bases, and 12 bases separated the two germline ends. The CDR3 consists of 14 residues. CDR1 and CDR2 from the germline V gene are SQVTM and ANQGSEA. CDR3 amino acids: CSVLQGPNTGELFF. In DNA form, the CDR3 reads TGCAGCGTTTTGCAGGGCCCCAACACCGGGGAGCTGTTTTTT.

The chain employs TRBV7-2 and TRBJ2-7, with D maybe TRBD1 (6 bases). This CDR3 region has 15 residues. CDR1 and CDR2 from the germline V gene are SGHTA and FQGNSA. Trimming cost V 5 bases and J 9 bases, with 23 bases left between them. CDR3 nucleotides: TGTGCCAGCAGCCCACGACAGGACCTAACGCGAGGGCAGTACTTC. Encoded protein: CASSPRQDLTRGQYF.

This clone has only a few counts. The CDR3: CASSLGDSSTDTQYF. In nucleotides, the CDR3 is TGTGCCAGCAGTTTAGGGGACAGCTCCACAGATACGCAGTATTTT. This sequence joins TRBV27 and TRBJ2-3; the match to TRBD1 covers 7 bases. With V trimmed by 2 bases and J by 2 bases, 4 bases remained unmatched. Germline CDR1 is MNHEY and CDR2 is SMNVEV (reference sequence). This CDR3 is 15 amino acids long.

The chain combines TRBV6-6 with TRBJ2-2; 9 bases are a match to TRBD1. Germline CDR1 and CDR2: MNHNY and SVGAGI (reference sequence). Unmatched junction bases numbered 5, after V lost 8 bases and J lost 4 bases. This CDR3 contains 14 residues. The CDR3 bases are TGTGCCAGCTCCTGGGACAGGGTCACCGGGGAGCTGTTTTTT. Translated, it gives CASSWDRVTGELFF.

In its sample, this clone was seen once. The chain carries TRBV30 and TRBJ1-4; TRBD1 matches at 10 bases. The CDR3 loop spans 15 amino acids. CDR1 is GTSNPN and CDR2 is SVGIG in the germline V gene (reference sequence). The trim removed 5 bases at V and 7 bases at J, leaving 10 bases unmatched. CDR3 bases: TGTGCCTGGGGGGAACGGACAGGGGGACGTGAAAAACTGTTTTTT. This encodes CAWGERTGGREKLFF.

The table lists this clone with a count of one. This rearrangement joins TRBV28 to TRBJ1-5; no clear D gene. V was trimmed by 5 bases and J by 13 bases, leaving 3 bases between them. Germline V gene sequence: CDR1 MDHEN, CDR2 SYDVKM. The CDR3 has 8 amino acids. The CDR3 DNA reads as TGTGCCAGCAGTCTTCAGCATTTT. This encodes CASSLQHF.

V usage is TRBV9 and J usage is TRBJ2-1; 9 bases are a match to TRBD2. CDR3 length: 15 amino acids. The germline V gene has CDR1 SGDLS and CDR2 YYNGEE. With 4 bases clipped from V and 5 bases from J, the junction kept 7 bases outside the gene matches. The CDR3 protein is CASSLRSGGHNEQFF. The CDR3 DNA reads TGTGCCAGCAGCTTGAGGAGCGGGGGGCACAATGAGCAGTTCTTC.

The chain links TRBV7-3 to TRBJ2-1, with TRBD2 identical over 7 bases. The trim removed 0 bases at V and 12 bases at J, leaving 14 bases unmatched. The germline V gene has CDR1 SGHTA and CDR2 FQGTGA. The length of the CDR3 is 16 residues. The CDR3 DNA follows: TGTGCCAGCAGCTTAACCGGGGGGTCCGATCCCTTACCGCAGTTCTTC. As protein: CASSLTGGSDPLPQFF.

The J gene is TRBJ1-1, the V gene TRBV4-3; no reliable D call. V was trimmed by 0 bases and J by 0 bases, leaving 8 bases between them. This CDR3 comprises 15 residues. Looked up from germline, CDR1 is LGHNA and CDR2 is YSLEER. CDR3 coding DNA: TGCGCCAGCAGCCAAGATCCCCAGGTGAACACTGAAGCTTTCTTT. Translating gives CASSQDPQVNTEAFF.

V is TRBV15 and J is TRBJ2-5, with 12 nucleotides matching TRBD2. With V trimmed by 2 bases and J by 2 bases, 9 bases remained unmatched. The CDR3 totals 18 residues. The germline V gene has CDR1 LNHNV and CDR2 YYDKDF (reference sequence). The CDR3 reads CATSRPGLAGTIQETQYF. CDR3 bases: TGTGCCACCAGCAGACCGGGACTAGCGGGTACTATTCAAGAGACCCAGTACTTC.

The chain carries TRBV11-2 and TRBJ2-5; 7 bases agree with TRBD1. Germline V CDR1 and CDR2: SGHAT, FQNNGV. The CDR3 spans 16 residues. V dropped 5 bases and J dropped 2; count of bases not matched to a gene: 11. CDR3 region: CASSAGDRPWQETQYF. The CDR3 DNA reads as TGTGCCAGCAGCGCCGGGGACAGACCCTGGCAAGAGACCCAGTACTTC.

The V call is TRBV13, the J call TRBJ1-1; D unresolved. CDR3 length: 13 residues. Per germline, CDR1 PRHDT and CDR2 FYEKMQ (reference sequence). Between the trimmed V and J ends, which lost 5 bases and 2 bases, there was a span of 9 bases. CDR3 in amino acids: CASSPLTNTEAFF. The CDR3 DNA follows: TGTGCCAGCAGCCCCCTGACTAACACTGAAGCTTTCTTT. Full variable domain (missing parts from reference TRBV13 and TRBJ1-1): AAGVIQSPRHLIKEKRETATLKCYPIPRHDTVYWYQQGPGQDPQFLISFYEKMQSDKGSIPDRFSAQQFSDYHSELNMSSLELGDSALYFCASSPLTNTEAFFGQGTRLTVV.

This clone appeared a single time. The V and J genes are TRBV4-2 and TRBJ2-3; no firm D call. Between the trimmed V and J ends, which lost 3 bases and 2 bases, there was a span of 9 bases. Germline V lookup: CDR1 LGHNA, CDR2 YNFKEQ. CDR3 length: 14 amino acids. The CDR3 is CASSQGNPTDTQYF. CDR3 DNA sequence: TGTGCCAGCAGCCAGGGCAACCCCACAGATACGCAGTATTTT.

In nucleotides, the CDR3 is TGTGCCAGCAGTTTTCAAAGACAGGGCCATCGTGGCTACACCTTC. This encodes CASSFQRQGHRGYTF. The rearrangement uses TRBV28 and TRBJ1-2; TRBD1 agrees at 7 bases. The J segment lost 7 bases and the V segment lost 3 bases, leaving 11 bases of the junction unmatched. The CDR3 consists of 15 residues. CDR1 is MDHEN and CDR2 is SYDVKM in the germline V gene.

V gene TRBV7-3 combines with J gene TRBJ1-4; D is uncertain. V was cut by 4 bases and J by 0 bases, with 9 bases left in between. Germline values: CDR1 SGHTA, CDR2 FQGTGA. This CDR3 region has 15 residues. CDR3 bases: TGTGCCAGCAGCTCCCAGGTAGCAACTAATGAAAAACTGTTTTTT. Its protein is CASSSQVATNEKLFF.

CDR3 sequence (DNA): TGCAGTGGGGGGGGTAACACTGAAGCTTTCTTT. This codes for CSGGGNTEAFF. J is TRBJ1-1 and V is TRBV20-1, with a weak D call TRBD1 (5 bases). Trimming removed 7 bases at V and 2 bases at J, with 8 bases between. This CDR3 is 11 amino acids long. CDR1 is DFQATT, CDR2 SNEGSKA, per germline (reference sequence).

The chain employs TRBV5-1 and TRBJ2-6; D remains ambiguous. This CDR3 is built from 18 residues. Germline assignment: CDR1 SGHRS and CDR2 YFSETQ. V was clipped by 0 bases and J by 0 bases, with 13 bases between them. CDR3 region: CASSLVGQALSGANVLTF. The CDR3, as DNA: TGCGCCAGCAGCTTGGTAGGTCAGGCCCTCTCTGGGGCCAACGTCCTGACTTTC.

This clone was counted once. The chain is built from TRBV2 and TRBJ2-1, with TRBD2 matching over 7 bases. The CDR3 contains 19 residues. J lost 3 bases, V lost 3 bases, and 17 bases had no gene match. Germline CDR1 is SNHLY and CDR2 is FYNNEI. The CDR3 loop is CASSDQRKVSAGLYNEQFF. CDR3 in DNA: TGTGCCAGCAGTGATCAAAGAAAGGTTTCAGCGGGACTCTACAATGAGCAGTTCTTC.